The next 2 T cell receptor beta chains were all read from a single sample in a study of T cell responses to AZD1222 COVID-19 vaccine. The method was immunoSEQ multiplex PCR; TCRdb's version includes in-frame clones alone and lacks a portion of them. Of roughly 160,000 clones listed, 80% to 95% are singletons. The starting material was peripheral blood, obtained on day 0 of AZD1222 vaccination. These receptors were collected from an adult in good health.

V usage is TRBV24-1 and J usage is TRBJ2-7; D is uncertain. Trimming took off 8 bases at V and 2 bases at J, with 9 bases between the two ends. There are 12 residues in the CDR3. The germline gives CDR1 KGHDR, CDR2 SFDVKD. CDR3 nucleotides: TGTGCCACCATGACGGCCACCTACGAGCAGTACTTC. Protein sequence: CATMTATYEQYF.

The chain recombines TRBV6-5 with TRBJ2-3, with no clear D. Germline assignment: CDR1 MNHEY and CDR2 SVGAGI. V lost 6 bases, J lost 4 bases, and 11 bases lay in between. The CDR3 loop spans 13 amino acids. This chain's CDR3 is CASRRISADTQYF. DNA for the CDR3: TGTGCCAGCAGACGGATTTCGGCAGATACGCAGTATTTT.